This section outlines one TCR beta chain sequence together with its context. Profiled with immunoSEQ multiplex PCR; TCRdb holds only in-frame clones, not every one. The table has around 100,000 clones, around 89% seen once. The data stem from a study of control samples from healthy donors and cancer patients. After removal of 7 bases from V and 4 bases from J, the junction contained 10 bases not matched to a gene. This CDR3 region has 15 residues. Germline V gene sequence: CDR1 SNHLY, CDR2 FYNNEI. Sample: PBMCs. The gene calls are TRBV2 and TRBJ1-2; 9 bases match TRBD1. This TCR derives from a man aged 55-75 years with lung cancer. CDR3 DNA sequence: TGTGCCAGCACTTGGGTGGGGACAGGGACCTATGGCTACACCTTC. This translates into CASTWVGTGTYGYTF.